Reported below is one T cell receptor (beta chain). This record belongs to a study of OX40 agonist ivuxolimab in advanced cancers. Study-level background: Intravenous ivuxolimab was administered to patients every 2 weeks at 0.01 to 10 mg/kg. Hepatocellular carcinoma, melanoma, renal cell or head and neck cancer was diagnosed in the dose-escalation patients. From 23 to 79 years was the age range, with a mean of 60 years, and roughly 80% were male.

Clones were sequenced by immunoSEQ multiplex PCR, and TCRdb holds only the in-frame ones, with some missing. The sample lists tens of thousands of clones; about nine tenths were seen once. The TCR sequence derives from an adult with an advanced solid tumor such as melanoma, head and neck, liver or kidney cancer. The source material was CD4+ or CD8+ T cells sorted from blood, sampled in a trial of the OX40 agonist ivuxolimab.

The CDR3 DNA reads as TGCGCCAGCAAAAATGGCGAACTAGCGGGGTCCGGGGAGCTGTTTTTT. It specifies CASKNGELAGSGELFF. V usage is TRBV5-1 and J usage is TRBJ2-2; 10 positions match TRBD2. CDR1 SGHRS and CDR2 YFSETQ come from the germline V gene. CDR3 length: 16 amino acids. With 6 bases clipped from V and 6 bases from J, the junction kept 11 bases outside the gene matches.